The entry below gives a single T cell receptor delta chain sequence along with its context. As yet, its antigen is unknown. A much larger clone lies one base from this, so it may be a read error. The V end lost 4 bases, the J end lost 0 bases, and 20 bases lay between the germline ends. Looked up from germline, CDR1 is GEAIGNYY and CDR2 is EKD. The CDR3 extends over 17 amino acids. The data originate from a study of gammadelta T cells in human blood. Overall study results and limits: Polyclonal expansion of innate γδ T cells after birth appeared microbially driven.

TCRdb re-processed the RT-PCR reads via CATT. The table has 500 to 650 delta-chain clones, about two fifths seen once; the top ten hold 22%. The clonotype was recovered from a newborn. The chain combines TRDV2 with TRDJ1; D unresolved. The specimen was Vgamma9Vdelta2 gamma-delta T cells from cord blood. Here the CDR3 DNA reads TGTGCCTGTGATATACTCCCGCTGTCTGGTTACACCGATAAACTCATCTTT. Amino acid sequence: CACDILPLSGYTDKLIF.